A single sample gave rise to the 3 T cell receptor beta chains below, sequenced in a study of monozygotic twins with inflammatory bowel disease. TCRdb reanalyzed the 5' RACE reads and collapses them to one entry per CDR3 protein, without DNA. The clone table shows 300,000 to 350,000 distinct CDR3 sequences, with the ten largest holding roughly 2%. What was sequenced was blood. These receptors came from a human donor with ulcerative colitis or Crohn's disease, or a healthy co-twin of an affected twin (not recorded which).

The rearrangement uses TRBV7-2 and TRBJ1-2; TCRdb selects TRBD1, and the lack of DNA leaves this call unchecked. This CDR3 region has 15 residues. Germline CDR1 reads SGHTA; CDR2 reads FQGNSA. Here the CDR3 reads CASSPRLTGNYGYTF.

CDR3 in amino acids: CASSQGQGVYEQYF. V is TRBV12-3 or TRBV12-4 and J is TRBJ2-7; lacking DNA, the TRBD1 call made by TCRdb goes unchecked. The CDR3 spans 14 residues.

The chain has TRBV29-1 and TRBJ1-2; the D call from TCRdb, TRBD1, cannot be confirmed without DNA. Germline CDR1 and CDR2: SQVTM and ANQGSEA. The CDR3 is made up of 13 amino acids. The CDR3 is CSVIGTGDYGYTF. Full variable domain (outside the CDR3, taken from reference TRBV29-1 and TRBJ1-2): SAVISQKPSRDICQRGTSLTIQCQVDSQVTMMFWYRQQPGQSLTLIATANQGSEATYESGFVIDKFPISRPNLTFSTLTVSNMSPEDSSIYLCSVIGTGDYGYTFGSGTRLTVV.